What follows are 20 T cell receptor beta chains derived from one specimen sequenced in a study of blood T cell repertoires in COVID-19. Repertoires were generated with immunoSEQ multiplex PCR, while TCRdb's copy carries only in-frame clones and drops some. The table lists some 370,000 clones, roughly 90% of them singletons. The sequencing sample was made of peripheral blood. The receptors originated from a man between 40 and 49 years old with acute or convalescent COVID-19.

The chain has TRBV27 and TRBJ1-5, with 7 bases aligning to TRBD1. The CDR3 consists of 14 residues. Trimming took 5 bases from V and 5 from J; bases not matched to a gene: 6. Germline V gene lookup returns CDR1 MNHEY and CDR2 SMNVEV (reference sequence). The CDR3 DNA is TGTGCCAGCAGTATCCAGGGGGAAGATCAGCCCCAGCATTTT. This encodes CASSIQGEDQPQHF.

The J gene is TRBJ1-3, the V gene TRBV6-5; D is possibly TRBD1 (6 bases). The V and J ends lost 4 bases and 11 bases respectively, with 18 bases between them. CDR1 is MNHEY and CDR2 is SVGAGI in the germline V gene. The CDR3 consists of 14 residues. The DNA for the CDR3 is TGTGCCAGCAGTTCTCGACTTCAGGGGTTCCCCATATATTTT. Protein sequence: CASSSRLQGFPIYF.

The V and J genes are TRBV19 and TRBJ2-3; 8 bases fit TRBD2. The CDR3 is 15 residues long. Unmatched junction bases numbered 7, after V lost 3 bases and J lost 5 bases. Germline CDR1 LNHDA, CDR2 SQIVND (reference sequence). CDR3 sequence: CASSIPGGIQDTQYF. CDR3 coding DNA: TGTGCCAGTAGTATCCCGGGGGGGATTCAAGATACGCAGTATTTT.

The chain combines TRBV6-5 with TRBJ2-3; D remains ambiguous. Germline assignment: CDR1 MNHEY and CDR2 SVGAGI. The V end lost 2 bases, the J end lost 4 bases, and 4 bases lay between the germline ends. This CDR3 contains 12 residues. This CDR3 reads CASSYGPDTQYF. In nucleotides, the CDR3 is TGTGCCAGCAGTTACGGCCCAGATACGCAGTATTTT.

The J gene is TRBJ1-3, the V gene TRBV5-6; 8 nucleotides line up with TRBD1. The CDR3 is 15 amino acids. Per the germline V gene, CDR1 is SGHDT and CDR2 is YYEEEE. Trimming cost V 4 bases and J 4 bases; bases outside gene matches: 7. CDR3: CASSGTGEEGNTIYF. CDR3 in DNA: TGTGCCAGCAGCGGGACAGGAGAAGAAGGAAACACCATATATTTT.

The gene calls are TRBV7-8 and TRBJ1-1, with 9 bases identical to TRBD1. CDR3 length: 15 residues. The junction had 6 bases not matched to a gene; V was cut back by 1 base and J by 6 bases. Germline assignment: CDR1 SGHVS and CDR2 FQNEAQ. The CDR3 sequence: CASSLGDRVGSEAFF. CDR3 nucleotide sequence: TGTGCCAGCAGCTTAGGGGACAGGGTAGGCTCTGAAGCTTTCTTT.

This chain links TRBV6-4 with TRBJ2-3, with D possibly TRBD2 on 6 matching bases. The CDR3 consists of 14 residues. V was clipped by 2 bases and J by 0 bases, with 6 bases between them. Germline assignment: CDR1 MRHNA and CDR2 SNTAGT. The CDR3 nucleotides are TGTGCCAGCAGTGACGGGGGGAGCACAGATACGCAGTATTTT. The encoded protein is CASSDGGSTDTQYF.

The chain's CDR3 is CASSLNGGINTEAFF. CDR3 nucleotides: TGCGCCAGCAGCCTAAACGGAGGGATAAACACTGAAGCTTTCTTT. The chain employs TRBV4-1 and TRBJ1-1; D unclear. CDR1 is MGHRA, CDR2 YSYEKL, per germline. V was shortened by 4 bases and J by 2 bases, with 14 bases between the two germline ends. CDR3 length: 15 residues.

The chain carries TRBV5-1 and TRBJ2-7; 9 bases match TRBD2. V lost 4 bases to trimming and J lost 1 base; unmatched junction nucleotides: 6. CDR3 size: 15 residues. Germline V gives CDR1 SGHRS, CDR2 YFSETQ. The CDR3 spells CASSLFSGRSYEQYF. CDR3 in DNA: TGCGCCAGCAGCCTATTTAGCGGGAGATCCTACGAGCAGTACTTC.

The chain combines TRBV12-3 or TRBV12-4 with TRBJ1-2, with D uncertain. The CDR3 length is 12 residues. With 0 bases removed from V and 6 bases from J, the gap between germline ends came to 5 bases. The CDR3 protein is CASSLAGNGYTF. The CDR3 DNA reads TGTGCCAGCAGTTTAGCGGGCAATGGCTACACCTTC.

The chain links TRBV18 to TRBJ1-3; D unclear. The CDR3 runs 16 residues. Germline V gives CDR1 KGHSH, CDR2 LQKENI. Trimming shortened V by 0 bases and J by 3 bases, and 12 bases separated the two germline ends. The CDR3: CASSPPGRADGNTIYF. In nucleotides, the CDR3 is TGTGCCAGCTCACCACCCGGGCGGGCCGATGGAAACACCATATATTTT.

CDR3 coding DNA: TGTGCCTGCCAGACATTGAACACCGGGGAGCTGTTTTTT. Amino acids: CACQTLNTGELFF. The chain uses TRBV3-1 (or the pseudogene TRBV3-2) and TRBJ2-2, with D hard to call. Germline V lookup: CDR1 LGHDT, CDR2 YNNKEL (reference sequence). The V and J ends lost 11 bases and 1 base respectively, with 11 bases between them. This CDR3 has 13 amino acids.

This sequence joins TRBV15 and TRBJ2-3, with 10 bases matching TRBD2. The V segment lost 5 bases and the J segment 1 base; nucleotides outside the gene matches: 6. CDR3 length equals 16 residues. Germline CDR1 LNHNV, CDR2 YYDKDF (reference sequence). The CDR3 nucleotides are TGTGCCACCAGCTCCCGTGGGACTAGCGGCACAGATACGCAGTATTTT. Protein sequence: CATSSRGTSGTDTQYF.

CDR3 coding DNA: TGCGCCAGCAGCGTTAGCGGTAGAGCTAGCACAGATACGCAGTATTTT. Its translation is CASSVSGRASTDTQYF. The rearrangement uses TRBV10-1 and TRBJ2-3; possibly TRBD2 for D (6 bases). CDR3 length: 16 amino acids. Trimming shortened V by 6 bases and J by 0 bases, and 16 bases separated the two germline ends. CDR1 and CDR2 from the germline V gene are WNHNN and SYGVQD (reference sequence).

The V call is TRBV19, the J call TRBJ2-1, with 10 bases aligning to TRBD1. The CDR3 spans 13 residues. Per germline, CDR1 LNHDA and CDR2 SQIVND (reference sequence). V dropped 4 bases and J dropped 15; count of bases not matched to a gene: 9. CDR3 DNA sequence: TGTGCCAGTAGTACGGGTTATCGGGACAGGGGGTTCTTC. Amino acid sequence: CASSTGYRDRGFF.

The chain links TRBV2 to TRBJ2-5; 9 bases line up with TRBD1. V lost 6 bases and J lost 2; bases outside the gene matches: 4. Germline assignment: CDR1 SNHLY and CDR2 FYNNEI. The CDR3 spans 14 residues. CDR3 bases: TGTGCCAGCAGCTGGACAGGGGCACAAGAGACCCAGTACTTC. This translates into CASSWTGAQETQYF.

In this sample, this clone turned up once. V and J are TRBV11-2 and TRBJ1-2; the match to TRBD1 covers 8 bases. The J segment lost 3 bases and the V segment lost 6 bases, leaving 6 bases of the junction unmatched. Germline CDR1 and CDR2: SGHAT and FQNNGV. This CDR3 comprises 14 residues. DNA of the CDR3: TGTGCCAGCAGACAAACAGGGGGGGACTATGGCTACACCTTC. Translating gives CASRQTGGDYGYTF.

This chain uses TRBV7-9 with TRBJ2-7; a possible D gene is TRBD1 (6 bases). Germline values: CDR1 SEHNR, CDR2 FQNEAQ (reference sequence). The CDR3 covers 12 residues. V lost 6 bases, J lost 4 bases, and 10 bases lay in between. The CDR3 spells CASRADRYEQYF. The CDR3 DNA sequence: TGTGCCAGCAGGGCCGACAGGTACGAGCAGTACTTC. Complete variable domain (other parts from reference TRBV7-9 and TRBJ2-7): DTGVSQNPRHKITKRGQNVTFRCDPISEHNRLYWYRQTLGQGPEFLTYFQNEAQLEKSRLLSDRFSAERPKGSFSTLEIQRTEQGDSAMYLCASRADRYEQYFGPGTRLTVT.

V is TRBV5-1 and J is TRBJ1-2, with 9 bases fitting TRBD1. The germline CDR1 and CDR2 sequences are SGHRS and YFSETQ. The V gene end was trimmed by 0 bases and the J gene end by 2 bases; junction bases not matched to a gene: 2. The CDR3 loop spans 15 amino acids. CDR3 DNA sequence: TGCGCCAGCAGCTTGGCTGGGACAGGGAACTATGGCTACACCTTC. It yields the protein CASSLAGTGNYGYTF.

The CDR3 DNA is TGTGCCAGCAGTTACTCTTATCTAGCGGGGGGGCTCGGAGATACGCAGTATTTT. This encodes CASSYSYLAGGLGDTQYF. The chain links TRBV6-2 or TRBV6-3 to TRBJ2-3; 12 bases are shared with TRBD2. V lost 0 bases and J lost 5; bases outside the gene matches: 9. The length of the CDR3 is 18 residues. The germline V gene encodes CDR1 MNHEY and CDR2 SVGEGT.